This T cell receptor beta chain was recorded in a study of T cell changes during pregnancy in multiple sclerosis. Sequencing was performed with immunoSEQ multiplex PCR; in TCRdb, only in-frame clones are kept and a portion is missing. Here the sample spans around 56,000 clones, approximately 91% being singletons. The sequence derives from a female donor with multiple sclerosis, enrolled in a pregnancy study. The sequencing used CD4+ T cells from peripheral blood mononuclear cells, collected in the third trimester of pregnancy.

CDR3 sequence: CAWSDDGQSYLEAFF. As DNA, the CDR3 is TGTGCCTGGAGTGACGATGGACAGAGCTACCTAGAAGCTTTCTTT. V and J are TRBV30 and TRBJ1-1; possible D gene TRBD1, 6 bases. V was trimmed by 1 base and J by 8 bases, leaving 20 bases between them. The CDR3 length is 15 residues. Germline V gene data show CDR1 as GTSNPN and CDR2 as SVGIG (reference sequence).